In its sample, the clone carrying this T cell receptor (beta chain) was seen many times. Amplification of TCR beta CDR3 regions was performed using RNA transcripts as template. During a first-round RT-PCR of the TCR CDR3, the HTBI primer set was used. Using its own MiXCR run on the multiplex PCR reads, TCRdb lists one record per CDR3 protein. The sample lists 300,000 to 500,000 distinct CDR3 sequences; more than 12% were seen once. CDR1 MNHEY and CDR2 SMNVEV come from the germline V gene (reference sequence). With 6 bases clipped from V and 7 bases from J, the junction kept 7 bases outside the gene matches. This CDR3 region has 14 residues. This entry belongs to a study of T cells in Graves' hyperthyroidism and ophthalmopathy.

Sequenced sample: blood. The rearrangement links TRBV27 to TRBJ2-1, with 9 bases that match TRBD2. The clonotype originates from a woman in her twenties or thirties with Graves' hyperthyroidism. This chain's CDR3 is CASSPAGGGNEQFF. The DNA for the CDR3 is TGTGCCAGCAGCCCAGCGGGAGGTGGTAATGAGCAGTTCTTC.